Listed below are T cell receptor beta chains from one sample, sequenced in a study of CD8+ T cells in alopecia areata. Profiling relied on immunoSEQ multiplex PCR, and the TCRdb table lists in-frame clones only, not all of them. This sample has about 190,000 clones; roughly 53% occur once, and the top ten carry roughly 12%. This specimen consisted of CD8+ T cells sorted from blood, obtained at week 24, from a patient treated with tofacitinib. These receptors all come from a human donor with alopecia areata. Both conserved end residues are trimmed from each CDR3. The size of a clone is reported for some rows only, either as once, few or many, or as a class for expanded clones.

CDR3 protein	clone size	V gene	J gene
ASSQVDSEETQY	many	TRBV14	TRBJ2-5
ASTLAPGNPYEQY	.	TRBV13	TRBJ2-7
ASSLGDGELF	.	TRBV5-6	TRBJ2-2
AWAQSSYEQY	few	TRBV30	TRBJ2-7
ASSLVYGLTAENTEAF	.	TRBV7-8	TRBJ1-1
AIGDGSSRQETQY	.	TRBV10-3	TRBJ2-5
ASSEKRGEETQY	.	TRBV25-1	TRBJ2-5
ASSQSRTGREEEKLF	few	TRBV23-1	TRBJ1-4
SVYRVYGYT	.	TRBV29-1	TRBJ1-2
ASRDGYQETQY	.	TRBV7-9	TRBJ2-5
ASSSNRVETQY	.	TRBV13	TRBJ2-5
ASSQEVGETQY	.	TRBV4-2	TRBJ2-5
ASSAGTLAWGANVLT	.	TRBV7-6	TRBJ2-6
ASGFAAGTQY	.	TRBV12-5	TRBJ2-3
ASSGEARPQETQY	.	TRBV7-8	TRBJ2-5
SVVGTSGGGEQF	.	TRBV29-1	TRBJ2-1
ASSLTGLAGGMHEQF	.	TRBV5-6	TRBJ2-1
ASSARGSAKNIQY	.	TRBV7-8	TRBJ2-4
ASSQVMGQQSYEQY	.	TRBV4-2	TRBJ2-7
ASSLLPDRGTYNEQF	.	TRBV11-1	TRBJ2-1
ASSQEGFETQY	few	TRBV4-1	TRBJ2-5
ATSSRGGNQPQH	few	TRBV15	TRBJ1-5
ASSIVREGHQPQH	few	TRBV19	TRBJ1-5
ASIEDGYT	.	TRBV2	TRBJ1-2
ASSSGRNYEQY	few	TRBV13	TRBJ2-7
ASSLEYGYT	few	TRBV5-6	TRBJ1-2
AWINRLNTEAF	few	TRBV30	TRBJ1-1
ASSRNNRAGETQY	once	TRBV2	TRBJ2-5
ASSGGTGAQETQY	.	TRBV2	TRBJ2-5
ASSQIGPTEAF	.	TRBV14	TRBJ1-1
ASSVGLAGANEQF	.	TRBV9	TRBJ2-1
ASSRLNEAF	.	TRBV23-1	TRBJ1-1
ASSQDPDPNSPLH	.	TRBV4-1	TRBJ1-6
ASRATQETQY	.	TRBV11-2	TRBJ2-5
ASSWYGGGGSYEQY	once	TRBV5-1	TRBJ2-7
ASSHQGDRLPLEQF	.	TRBV4-1	TRBJ2-1
ASSSFGERGMGDTQY	.	TRBV5-6	TRBJ2-3
SPSAYNEQF	.	TRBV20-1	TRBJ2-1
ASSEGQGDFLEAEAF	.	TRBV25-1	TRBJ1-1
ASSLVGPSGVSPYNEQF	.	TRBV5-6	TRBJ2-1
ASSGDRGRRETQY	few	TRBV9	TRBJ2-5
ASSQDPARTSGSTDTQY	.	TRBV4-2	TRBJ2-3